Listed here are 3 T cell receptor beta chains from one sample, sequenced in a study of blood T cell repertoires in COVID-19. Generated by immunoSEQ multiplex PCR, the TCRdb table keeps only in-frame clones and is missing some. The sample has approximately 210,000 clones; around 80% are singletons. The sequenced material came from peripheral blood. The receptors here all came from a woman in her 50s with acute or convalescent COVID-19.

The gene calls are TRBV7-9 and TRBJ2-7, with D uncertain. CDR1 and CDR2 from the germline V gene are SEHNR and FQNEAQ (reference sequence). The V end was cut by 5 bases, the J end by 5 bases, with 7 bases between. This CDR3 is built from 11 residues. Here the CDR3 DNA reads TGTGCCAGCAGCCCCGTCGACGAGCAGTACTTC. Protein sequence: CASSPVDEQYF.

The chain links TRBV5-4 to TRBJ2-5, with 7 bases identical to TRBD2. Germline-derived CDR1 and CDR2 are SGHNT and YYREEE (reference sequence). V trimming: 1 base; J trimming: 4 bases; junction bases outside the gene matches: 10. This CDR3 spans 16 amino acids. CDR3 residues: CASSLKPSGYGETQYF. Here the CDR3 DNA reads TGTGCCAGCAGCTTGAAACCTAGCGGATATGGAGAGACCCAGTACTTC.

This clone showed up just once. The chain couples TRBV28 to TRBJ2-1, with a possible D match to TRBD2 (5 bases). This CDR3 has 16 residues. V gave up 3 bases and J gave up 2 bases, with 14 bases separating them. Germline loops: CDR1 MDHEN, CDR2 SYDVKM. CDR3 bases: TGTGCCAGCAGTTTGAGGGTCAGATTAACCTACAATGAGCAGTTCTTC. As protein: CASSLRVRLTYNEQFF. The full variable domain, rest sourced from reference TRBV28 and TRBJ2-1, is DVKVTQSSRYLVKRTGEKVFLECVQDMDHENMFWYRQDPGLGLRLIYFSYDVKMKEKGDIPEGYSVSREKKERFSLILESASTNQTSMYLCASSLRVRLTYNEQFFGPGTRLTVL.